The 6 T cell receptor beta chains presented below share a single source sample, sequenced in a study of cytomegalovirus exposure and HLA in healthy donors. The PCR employed 60 Vbeta primers together with 13 Jbeta primers. The repertoire was sequenced with immunoSEQ multiplex PCR; TCRdb's copy has only in-frame clones and lacks some. The profile shows 150,000 to 200,000 clones, under 80% of them singletons. Sequenced material: PBMCs. All receptors come from a man aged 35 to 55 in good health and CMV-seronegative.

V and J are TRBV10-3 and TRBJ2-1; 9 bases are shared with TRBD2. The CDR3 consists of 16 residues. The V gene's germline CDR1 is ENHRY and CDR2 SYGVKD. V lost 0 bases, J lost 7 bases, and 7 bases stayed unmatched. The CDR3 nucleotides are TGTGCCATCAGTGAGTCCCCCCCCAGCGGGGGGAATGAGCAGTTCTTC. Protein sequence: CAISESPPSGGNEQFF.

This clone came up a few times. CDR3 in DNA: TGTGCCACCAGCAGAGATCAGGGAGGGGGACTAGGGTTGGGGGAGACCCAGTACTTC. This translates into CATSRDQGGGLGLGETQYF. The rearrangement uses TRBV15 and TRBJ2-5; 8 positions match TRBD2. CDR1 LNHNV and CDR2 YYDKDF come from the germline V gene (reference sequence). The CDR3 is made up of 19 amino acids. V was pared by 0 bases and J by 5 bases, with 17 bases of the junction left unmatched.

The genes are TRBV19 and TRBJ1-1, with 8 bases lining up with TRBD1. Germline V lookup: CDR1 LNHDA, CDR2 SQIVND (reference sequence). The CDR3 totals 15 residues. V lost 6 bases to trimming and J lost 2 bases; unmatched junction nucleotides: 8. The CDR3: CASRQPGGRNTEAFF. The CDR3 nucleotides are TGTGCCAGTAGGCAGCCAGGGGGCCGTAACACTGAAGCTTTCTTT.

This clone was recorded a few times. The rearrangement joins TRBV9 to TRBJ2-3, with 9 bases identical to TRBD1. The CDR3 runs to 18 residues. The V gene's germline CDR1 is SGDLS and CDR2 YYNGEE. Trimming took 3 bases from V and 1 from J; bases not matched to a gene: 12. The CDR3 is CASSAAYITGGRTDTQYF. The CDR3 DNA reads TGTGCCAGCAGCGCCGCATACATAACAGGGGGCCGCACAGATACGCAGTATTTT.

The chain links TRBV7-9 to TRBJ2-3, with TRBD2 matching 12 bases. The CDR3 contains 17 residues. Germline V CDR1 and CDR2: SEHNR, FQNEAQ (reference sequence). Trimming took 4 bases from V and 2 from J; bases not matched to a gene: 7. For the CDR3, the DNA is TGTGCCAGCAGCTCTAGCGGGGGGGCGTTTCTCACAGATACGCAGTATTTT. Translated, it gives CASSSSGGAFLTDTQYF.

The chain uses TRBV2 and TRBJ2-2; D is ambiguous. V lost 9 bases, J lost 7 bases, and 12 bases lay in between. CDR1 is SNHLY, CDR2 FYNNEI, per germline. CDR3 length: 12 residues. CDR3 in DNA: TGTGCCAGGAGAAAAACGGTCGGGGAGCTGTTTTTT. Its translation: CARRKTVGELFF.